The table lists the clone carrying this TCR beta chain with a few counts. Its antigen is still unknown. The sample belongs to a study of T-cell memory formation after mild COVID-19. At the level of the study: Largely donor-specific TCR clusters were found.

Findings of the study overall: Some clones that responded were present in memory (sampled pre-infection), which suggests cross-reactive memory joined. Day 15 to 85 contracting clones showed balanced CD4/CD8; day 15 to 37 expanders favored CD4+.

Looked up from germline, CDR1 is SGHRS and CDR2 is YFSETQ. CDR3 length equals 17 residues. Trimming cost V 0 bases and J 4 bases; bases outside gene matches: 9. From the 5' RACE reads, TCRdb called clonotypes with MiXCR, one entry per CDR3 protein. Of 530,000 or so distinct CDR3 sequences in the sample, approximately 15% were seen once. Sequences were obtained from PBMCs or a T cell subset sorted from them (not recorded which). The chain is built from TRBV5-1 and TRBJ1-1, with 10 bases lining up with TRBD1. This sequence was found in an adult woman who had mild COVID-19 (a few samples of this study predate the infection). Cell type and time point are not known. The CDR3 DNA reads TGCGCCAGCAGCTTGGGACAGGGGGCCGGGTTTGGCACTGAAGCTTTCTTT. It translates to CASSLGQGAGFGTEAFF.